This T cell receptor (beta chain) originates from a study of T cells in Graves' hyperthyroidism and ophthalmopathy (dated by TCRdb to the late 2010s). Some background on the complete study: TCR V-J signatures able to tell the groups apart were searched for in a discovery cohort of 90 to 100 patients, of whom over 40 had Graves' ophthalmopathy and about 55 had stable Graves' hyperthyroidism. Whether ophthalmopathy could be predicted prospectively was tested in an independent validation cohort made up of 18 to 20 hyperthyroidism patients plus 17 patients who later progressed to ophthalmopathy. The roughly 90 discovery patients were divided at random into training and test sets in a 7:3 ratio. In addition, the study compared T-cell repertoires in thyroid tissue and in blood from several Graves' hyperthyroidism patients. Following sampling, methimazole starting at 30 mg daily was given to hyperthyroidism patients, and high-dose intravenous methylprednisolone was given to ophthalmopathy patients. The paper reports TCR Vbeta CDR3 sequencing of some 140 peripheral blood samples: under 45 ophthalmopathy, roughly 74 hyperthyroidism and around 17 progressor patients. Results the study describes overall, beyond this receptor: Most expanded thyroid clonotypes (frequency above 0.001) were also detected in blood, suggesting blood repertoires may reflect thyroid immune responses. A 13 V-J signature model separated ophthalmopathy from stable hyperthyroidism, with over 85% sensitivity and roughly 84% specificity in cross-validation and 80%/75% in testing. No statistical method was used to fix the sample size in advance, and group allocation was not hidden from the investigators. In validation, the model predicted progression to ophthalmopathy with approximately 71% sensitivity and 72.22% specificity, a median of 6.5 months before onset.

As to this clonotype: Its antigen specificity is not known. Base qualities are not provided; no much larger clone lies one nucleotide away.

Stable Graves' hyperthyroidism was defined as no progression to ophthalmopathy during 18 months of follow-up. Hyperthyroidism patients were aged 18 to 65 years and newly diagnosed, with disease duration of less than 2 months. Exclusion was applied to patients with uncontrolled infections, other autoimmune diseases, pregnancy or lactation. Diagnoses were based on clinical symptoms, serum thyroxine and TRAb, thyroid ultrasound and orbital computed tomography. Total RNA was extracted with Trizol reagent, and quality was checked on an Agilent 2100 Bioanalyzer. V gives up 6 bases and J gives up 1 base, and the segment between their germline ends measures 15 bases. The germline V gene encodes CDR1 ENHRY and CDR2 SYGVKD. CDR3 length: 15 amino acids, cysteine to phenylalanine. Left in the record is the CDR3 DNA by itself, 45 bases read in frame from the first base. Amplification of TCR beta CDR3 regions was carried out from RNA transcripts. The TCR CDR3 was subjected to a first round of RT-PCR using the HTBI primer set and the Qiagen OneStep RT-PCR kit. Libraries were constructed in a second round of multiplex PCR, after which size selection and purification were performed. Sequencing of the libraries was done on an Illumina HiSeq2000 using paired-end 100 bp reads. Turning to the authors' computational methods: SOAPnuke was used to process the raw data, removing reads that contained adapters or uncalled bases, had a mean Phred below 15, or lacked an exact match to the constant primer or identifier. COPE v1.2.5 was used to merge the high-quality paired reads, and each unique nucleotide sequence was defined as a clonotype. MiTCR v1.1 was used to align the clonotypes against IMGT TRBV, TRBD and TRBJ reference segments. The analysis was restricted to V-J combinations with a frequency above 0.0001, which together covered 99% to 99.2% of the repertoires. A TCS score was defined as the ratio between F50 (clonal expansion) and ExV (chaos), using BLOSUM62-based TCRdist between CDR3 peptides within each V-J. Welch's t-statistics and random forest reduced around 550 V-J features to 10 to 15, which were used in a naive Bayes classifier (R e1071). TCRdb trimmed public reads at Q25 via fastp, called clones via MiXCR and kept in-frame beta chains. Every entry covers one CDR3 protein and lists the most common genes and DNA from its rows. TCRdb, not the authors, supplied the V and J calls. The sample contains around 540,000 distinct CDR3 sequences, around 42% of them found a single time. The ten largest clones take up about 7.9% of the sample.

This sequence was found in a woman between 18 and 30 years old with Graves' hyperthyroidism. Donor details come from another sample of the same person, matched by shared clones. Sequencing was done on a sample of peripheral blood or thyroid tissue (not recorded which). The sequence is built from TRBV10-3 and TRBJ1-1; TRBD1 is a possible D gene, resting on 5 matching bases. The CDR3 region has the sequence CAISPTVGPNTEAFF. The bases are TGTGCCATCAGCCCGACAGTGGGCCCGAACACTGAAGCTTTCTTT.